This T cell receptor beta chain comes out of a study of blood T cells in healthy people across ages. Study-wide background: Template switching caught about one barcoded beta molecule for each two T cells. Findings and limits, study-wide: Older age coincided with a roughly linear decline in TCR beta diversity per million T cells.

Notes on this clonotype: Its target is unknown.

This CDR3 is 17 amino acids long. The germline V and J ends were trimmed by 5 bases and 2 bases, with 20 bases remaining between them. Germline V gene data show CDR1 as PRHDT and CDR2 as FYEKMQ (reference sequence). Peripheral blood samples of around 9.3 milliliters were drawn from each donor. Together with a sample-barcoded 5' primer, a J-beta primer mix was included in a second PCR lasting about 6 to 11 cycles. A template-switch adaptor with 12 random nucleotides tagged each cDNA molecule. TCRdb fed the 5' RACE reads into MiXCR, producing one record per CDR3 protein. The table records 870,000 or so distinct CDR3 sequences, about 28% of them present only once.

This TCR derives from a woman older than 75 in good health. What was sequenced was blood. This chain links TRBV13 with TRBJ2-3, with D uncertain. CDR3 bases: TGTGCCAGCAGCCCTACTCCCCCGCAGCCTTACACAGATACGCAGTATTTT. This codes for CASSPTPPQPYTDTQYF.